The clone carrying this T cell receptor beta chain was recorded only once. This entry is derived from a study of shared clonotypes between healthy human individuals. The investigators split CD4+ cells into a CD45RA+ naive subset and a CD45RA-negative memory subset. Trimming took off 3 bases at V and 5 bases at J, with 5 bases between the two ends. The germline V gene encodes CDR1 KGHSH and CDR2 LQKENI. This CDR3 is built from 12 residues. Genomic DNA per cell subset filled all wells of several immunoSEQ plates. Measured with immunoSEQ multiplex PCR; TCRdb has only the in-frame clones, and not every one. The sample includes around 1.6 million clones, approximately 98% of them seen just once.

V gene TRBV18 combines with J gene TRBJ2-1; D not certain. The sequence came from a man aged 25 to 40 in good health. Input material: naive CD4+ T cells sorted from blood. Specified subset: CD45RA+ positively selected. In DNA, the CDR3 is TGTGCCAGCTCACCCTCAGACAATGAGCAGTTCTTC. Protein product: CASSPSDNEQFF.